This passage covers 20 T cell receptor beta chains from one sample sequenced in a study of blood T cell repertoires in COVID-19. Using immunoSEQ multiplex PCR, the repertoire was profiled, and TCRdb retains in-frame clones only, with some absent. Of more than 35,000 clones listed, nearly 90% were seen once; the top ten hold around 2.4%. Sequenced sample: peripheral blood. Receptors were obtained from a human donor in a cohort sampled during active COVID-19.

This sequence joins TRBV6-1 and TRBJ2-5; TRBD2 matches at 7 bases. The germline V gene encodes CDR1 MNHNS and CDR2 SASEGT. V lost 2 bases to trimming and J lost 5 bases; unmatched junction nucleotides: 5. This CDR3 spans 14 amino acids. Written as DNA, the CDR3 is TGTGCCAGCAGTGAATTCTGGGGGGGGGAGACCCAGTACTTC. Translation: CASSEFWGGETQYF.

In DNA, the CDR3 is TGTGCCAGCAGCTTGGCGGAAGAGACCCAGTACTTC. Protein: CASSLAEETQYF. The chain is built from TRBV5-6 and TRBJ2-5; D ambiguous. Germline CDR1 is SGHDT and CDR2 is YYEEEE. Trimming pared 0 bases from V and 3 bases from J, leaving 3 bases between. CDR3 size: 12 residues.

J is TRBJ2-4 and V is TRBV5-4; D is possibly TRBD1 (5 bases). CDR1 and CDR2 (germline): SGHNT, YYREEE (reference sequence). V dropped 3 bases and J dropped 14 bases, with 21 bases sitting between them. CDR3 length: 14 amino acids. The CDR3 protein is CASSSSTVQGPEYF. DNA for the CDR3: TGTGCCAGCAGCTCGAGCACAGTTCAGGGCCCCGAGTACTTC. Complete variable domain (other parts from reference TRBV5-4 and TRBJ2-4): ETGVTQSPTHLIKTRGQQVTLRCSSQSGHNTVSWYQQALGQGPQFIFQYYREEENGRGNFPPRFSGLQFPNYSSELNVNALELDDSALYLCASSSSTVQGPEYFGAGTRLSVL.

This clone showed up just once. The chain has TRBV2 and TRBJ1-5; no firm D call. Germline CDR1 reads SNHLY; CDR2 reads FYNNEI. V was cut by 3 bases and J by 6 bases, with 6 bases left in between. The CDR3 loop spans 12 amino acids. Written as DNA, the CDR3 is TGTGCCAGCAGTGATGCGGGTCAGCCCCAGCATTTT. This codes for CASSDAGQPQHF.

A remark on this clone: This specimen includes other DNA sequences encoding the same CDR3. The genes are TRBV4-2 and TRBJ1-4, with 8 bases matching TRBD1. Germline CDR1 is LGHNA and CDR2 is YNFKEQ. Trimming cost V 1 base and J 5 bases; bases outside gene matches: 6. The CDR3 has 16 amino acids. The CDR3, as DNA: TGTGCCAGCAGCCAAGGAGGGAACAGGGGGAATGAAAAACTGTTTTTT. Its translation: CASSQGGNRGNEKLFF.

The DNA of the CDR3 is TGTGCCAGTAGTACGACTGGTATTACTGAAGCTTTCTTT. Its translation is CASSTTGITEAFF. The chain couples TRBV19 to TRBJ1-1; no reliable D call. Per the germline V gene, CDR1 is LNHDA and CDR2 is SQIVND (reference sequence). The CDR3 is 13 residues long. Trimming left V 4 bases short and J 5 bases short, with 11 bases between.

CDR3 DNA: TGTGCCAGCGAGTTGACAGACCACTATGGCTACACCTTC. Translating it yields CASELTDHYGYTF. The chain recombines TRBV28 with TRBJ1-2; D is perhaps TRBD1 (5 bases). Looked up from germline, CDR1 is MDHEN and CDR2 is SYDVKM. CDR3 size: 13 residues. V was trimmed by 8 bases and J by 3 bases, leaving 13 bases between them.

This clone was counted a single time. This rearrangement joins TRBV19 to TRBJ1-3; D perhaps matches TRBD1 (6 bases). The CDR3 runs 15 residues. CDR1 LNHDA and CDR2 SQIVND come from the germline V gene (reference sequence). V was trimmed by 8 bases and J by 1 base, leaving 15 bases between them. CDR3 region: CASRFGGASGNTIYF. DNA of the CDR3: TGTGCCAGTCGTTTCGGGGGGGCGTCTGGAAACACCATATATTTT.

V is TRBV2 and J is TRBJ2-7, with TRBD2 identical over 10 bases. J gave up 2 bases and V 1 base, and 5 bases lay outside the gene matches. The CDR3 contains 16 residues. Germline V gives CDR1 SNHLY, CDR2 FYNNEI. The CDR3 region has the DNA TGTGCCAGCAGTGAAGGTTTGAGCGGGGGGGCCTACGAGCAGTACTTC. Amino acids: CASSEGLSGGAYEQYF.

The chain employs TRBV7-6 and TRBJ1-2; D uncertain. Germline V gene lookup returns CDR1 SGHVS and CDR2 FNYEAQ. The CDR3 consists of 13 residues. V lost 0 bases to trimming and J lost 4 bases, with 6 bases between them. CDR3 nucleotides: TGTGCCAGCAGCTTAGCCAGTGCCTATGGCTACACCTTC. It codes for CASSLASAYGYTF.

The chain uses TRBV11-2 and TRBJ2-1, with 11 bases fitting TRBD2. This CDR3 has 16 amino acids. CDR1 is SGHAT, CDR2 FQNNGV, per germline. Trimming took 4 bases from V and 4 from J; bases not matched to a gene: 6. The CDR3 reads CASSYIAGGLYNEQFF. Here the CDR3 DNA reads TGTGCCAGCAGCTACATAGCGGGGGGGCTTTACAATGAGCAGTTCTTC. Variable domain in full (rest from reference TRBV11-2 and TRBJ2-1): EAGVAQSPRYKIIEKRQSVAFWCNPISGHATLYWYQQILGQGPKLLIQFQNNGVVDDSQLPKDRFSAERLKGVDSTLKIQPAKLEDSAVYLCASSYIAGGLYNEQFFGPGTRLTVL.

V is TRBV29-1 and J is TRBJ1-1; no reliable D call. The CDR3 length is 13 residues. Trimming took off 3 bases at V and 0 bases at J, with 8 bases between the two ends. From germline, CDR1 is SQVTM and CDR2 ANQGSEA. CDR3 nucleotide sequence: TGCAGCGTTGATGGAGGGTTGAACACTGAAGCTTTCTTT. Translation: CSVDGGLNTEAFF.

J is TRBJ2-3 and V is TRBV7-9; 7 positions agree with TRBD2. The germline V gene has CDR1 SEHNR and CDR2 FQNEAQ (reference sequence). CDR3 length: 16 amino acids. Unmatched junction bases numbered 9, after V lost 4 bases and J lost 2 bases. The CDR3 reads CASSSLRDYLTDTQYF. The DNA for the CDR3 is TGTGCCAGCAGCTCGCTGAGGGACTACCTCACAGATACGCAGTATTTT.

This rearrangement joins TRBV2 to TRBJ2-3; 10 bases are shared with TRBD2. Unmatched junction bases numbered 2, after V lost 3 bases and J lost 2 bases. The CDR3 length is 15 residues. The germline CDR1 and CDR2 sequences are SNHLY and FYNNEI. The CDR3 DNA follows: TGTGCCAGCAGTGAGCTAGCGGGGGACACAGATACGCAGTATTTT. Residues: CASSELAGDTDTQYF. Supplemented by reference TRBV2 and TRBJ2-3, the full variable domain reads EPEVTQTPSHQVTQMGQEVILRCVPISNHLYFYWYRQILGQKVEFLVSFYNNEISEKSEIFDDQFSVERPDGSNFTLKIRSTKLEDSAMYFCASSELAGDTDTQYFGPGTRLTVL.

A word on this clone: The same CDR3 is also encoded by other DNA sequences in this sample. This chain connects TRBV5-1 to TRBJ2-1, with a possible D match to TRBD1 (6 bases). The CDR3 is 13 amino acids. V lost 0 bases and J lost 7, with 8 bases in between. Germline lookup yields CDR1 SGHRS and CDR2 YFSETQ. In DNA form, the CDR3 reads TGCGCCAGCAGCTTGGCCACAGGGAATGAGCAGTTCTTC. Translated, it gives CASSLATGNEQFF. Drawing the rest from reference TRBV5-1 and TRBJ2-1, the complete variable domain is KAGVTQTPRYLIKTRGQQVTLSCSPISGHRSVSWYQQTPGQGLQFLFEYFSETQRNKGNFPGRFSGRQFSNSRSEMNVSTLELGDSALYLCASSLATGNEQFFGPGTRLTVL.

This clone has only a few counts. The chain couples TRBV28 to TRBJ1-4; TRBD1 aligns across 9 bases. Germline V CDR1 and CDR2: MDHEN, SYDVKM. CDR3 length equals 15 residues. V trimming: 3 bases; J trimming: 7 bases; junction bases outside the gene matches: 6. As DNA, the CDR3 is TGTGCCAGCAGTTTTAGCTCGACAGGGGGTGAAAAACTGTTTTTT. It translates to CASSFSSTGGEKLFF. Based on the CDR3 plus reference TRBV28 and TRBJ1-4, the full variable domain is DVKVTQSSRYLVKRTGEKVFLECVQDMDHENMFWYRQDPGLGLRLIYFSYDVKMKEKGDIPEGYSVSREKKERFSLILESASTNQTSMYLCASSFSSTGGEKLFFGSGTQLSVL.

The gene calls are TRBV19 and TRBJ1-4; D gene uncertain. V was shortened by 2 bases and J by 5 bases, with 9 bases between the two germline ends. The germline CDR1 and CDR2 sequences are LNHDA and SQIVND (reference sequence). CDR3 length: 14 residues. The CDR3 bases are TGTGCCAGTAGTATATCATCCGGGAATGAAAAACTGTTTTTT. The encoded protein is CASSISSGNEKLFF.

The count of this clone is one. The J gene is TRBJ1-1, the V gene TRBV29-1; a possible D gene is TRBD1 (5 bases). This CDR3 is 14 amino acids long. Between the trimmed V and J ends, which lost 6 bases and 0 bases, there was a span of 14 bases. Germline CDR1 reads SQVTM; CDR2 reads ANQGSEA. CDR3 in amino acids: CSVAGGTLNTEAFF. The DNA of the CDR3 is TGCAGCGTAGCCGGGGGGACCCTGAACACTGAAGCTTTCTTT. The full variable domain, rest sourced from reference TRBV29-1 and TRBJ1-1, is SAVISQKPSRDICQRGTSLTIQCQVDSQVTMMFWYRQQPGQSLTLIATANQGSEATYESGFVIDKFPISRPNLTFSTLTVSNMSPEDSSIYLCSVAGGTLNTEAFFGQGTRLTVV.

The chain has TRBV4-1 and TRBJ1-1, with D unresolved. The CDR3 totals 17 residues. The V gene lost 0 bases and the J gene lost 0 bases, with 14 bases spanning the gap. Germline V gene sequence: CDR1 MGHRA, CDR2 YSYEKL. The CDR3 region has the DNA TGCGCCAGCAGCCAAGATTCAATGACGGGGATGAACACTGAAGCTTTCTTT. This sequence encodes CASSQDSMTGMNTEAFF.

The chain employs TRBV21-1 and TRBJ1-2; the D call TRBD1 from the table was never checked on the DNA. TRBV21-1 is described as a pseudogene. This CDR3 is 12 amino acids long. CDR3 in amino acids: CASSKGGRGYTF. The CDR3, as DNA: TGTGCCAGCAGCAAAGGGGGGCGTGGCTACACCTTC.